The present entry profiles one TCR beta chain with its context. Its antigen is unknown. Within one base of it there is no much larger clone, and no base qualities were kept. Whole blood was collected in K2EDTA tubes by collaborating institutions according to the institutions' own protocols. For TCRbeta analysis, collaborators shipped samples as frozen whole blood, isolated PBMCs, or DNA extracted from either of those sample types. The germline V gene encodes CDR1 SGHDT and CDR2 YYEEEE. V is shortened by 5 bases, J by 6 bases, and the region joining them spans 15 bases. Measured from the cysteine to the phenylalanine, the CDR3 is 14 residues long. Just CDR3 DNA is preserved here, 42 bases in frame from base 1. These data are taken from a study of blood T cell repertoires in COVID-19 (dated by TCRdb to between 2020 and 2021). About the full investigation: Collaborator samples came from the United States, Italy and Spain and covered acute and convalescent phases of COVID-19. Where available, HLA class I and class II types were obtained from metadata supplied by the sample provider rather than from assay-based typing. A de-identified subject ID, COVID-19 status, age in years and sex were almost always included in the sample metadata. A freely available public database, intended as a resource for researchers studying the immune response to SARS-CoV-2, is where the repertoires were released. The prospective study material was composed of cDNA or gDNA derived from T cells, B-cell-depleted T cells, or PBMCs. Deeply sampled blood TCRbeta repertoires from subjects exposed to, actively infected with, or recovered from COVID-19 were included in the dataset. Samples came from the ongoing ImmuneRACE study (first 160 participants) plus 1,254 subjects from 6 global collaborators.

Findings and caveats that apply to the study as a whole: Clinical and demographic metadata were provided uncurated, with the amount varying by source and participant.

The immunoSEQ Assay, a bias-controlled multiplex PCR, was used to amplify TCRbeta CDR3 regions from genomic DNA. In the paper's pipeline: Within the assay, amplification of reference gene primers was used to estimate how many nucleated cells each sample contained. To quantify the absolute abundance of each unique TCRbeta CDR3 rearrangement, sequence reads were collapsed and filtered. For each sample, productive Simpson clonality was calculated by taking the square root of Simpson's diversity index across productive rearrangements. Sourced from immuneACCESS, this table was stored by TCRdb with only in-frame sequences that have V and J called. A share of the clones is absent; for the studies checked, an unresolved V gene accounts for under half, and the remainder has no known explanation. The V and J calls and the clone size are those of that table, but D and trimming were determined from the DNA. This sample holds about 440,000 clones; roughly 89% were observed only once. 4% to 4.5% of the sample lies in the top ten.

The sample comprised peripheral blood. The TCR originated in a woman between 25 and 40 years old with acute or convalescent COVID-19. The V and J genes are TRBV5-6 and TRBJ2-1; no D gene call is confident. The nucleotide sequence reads TGTGCCAGCAGGCCGGGTCTACCAGTCAATGAGCAGTTCTTC. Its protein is CASRPGLPVNEQFF.